These T cell receptor beta chains were read from a single sample in a study of PD-L1 blockade in urothelial cancer. Generated by immunoSEQ multiplex PCR, the TCRdb table keeps only in-frame clones and is missing some. The repertoire includes more than 45,000 clones, approximately 78% of them detected once, and around 1.5% sits in the top ten. The sample in question was PBMCs, obtained around atezolizumab (anti-PD-L1) treatment. The origin of the receptors is a man aged 50 or older with urothelial cancer. CDR3s include the opening cysteine and the closing phenylalanine or tryptophan. D genes are given only for firm matches. Rows may omit the clone size; those that give it use once, few, many or a size class.

TRBV2,NA,NA,TRBJ1-5,TGTGCCAGCAGCCAGGGGAAGCCCCAGCATTTT,CASSQGKPQHF
TRBV27,TRBD1,once,TRBJ1-5,TGTGCCAGCAGTCTACTCGGACAGGGCAATCAGCCCCAGCATTTT,CASSLLGQGNQPQHF
TRBV7-6,NA,NA,TRBJ2-1,TGTGCCAGCAGCTTACGCGGAGCGGTCAATGAGCAGTTCTTC,CASSLRGAVNEQFF
TRBV30,TRBD1,NA,TRBJ1-2,TGTGCCTGGAGCCGAGAATCCCAGGGGGCGAGGAACTATGGCTACACCTTC,CAWSRESQGARNYGYTF
TRBV5-1,NA,NA,TRBJ1-2,TGCGCCAGCAGCTTGGGCCAGGGGATTATTGTGGGCTACACCTTC,CASSLGQGIIVGYTF
TRBV10-3,NA,NA,TRBJ2-1,TGTGCCATCAGCTCCGGGGGAGACAATGAGCAGTTCTTC,CAISSGGDNEQFF
TRBV7-9,TRBD1,NA,TRBJ2-2,TGTGCCAGCAGCCCCGACAGGGTGACCGGGGAGCTGTTTTTT,CASSPDRVTGELFF
TRBV15,NA,NA,TRBJ1-5,TGTGCCACCAGCAGAGATTTAACAAAAAATCAGCCCCAGCATTTT,CATSRDLTKNQPQHF
TRBV18,TRBD1,NA,TRBJ1-2,TGTGCCAGCTCACCAGACAGGGTTGTGGACTATGGCTACACCTTC,CASSPDRVVDYGYTF
TRBV7-2,NA,NA,TRBJ1-2,TGTGCCAGCAGCCGCCAACAGGGAACCTATGGCTACACCTTC,CASSRQQGTYGYTF
TRBV28,NA,NA,TRBJ1-6,TGTGCCACCAGCCCTGACACGGCGCGTTCACCCCTCCACTTT,CATSPDTARSPLHF
TRBV11-2,TRBD2,NA,TRBJ2-1,TGTGCCAGCAGCCCCAGGACTAGTCGGAGGTCCTACAATGAGCAGTTCTTC,CASSPRTSRRSYNEQFF
TRBV4-1,TRBD1,many,TRBJ1-1,TGCGCCAGCAGCCAAGCGCTCCGGGGACAGGGGTTGACTGAAGCTTTCTTT,CASSQALRGQGLTEAFF
TRBV28,TRBD1,NA,TRBJ1-2,TGTGCCAGCAGTTCGGGACAGGGGGTTGATGGCTACACCTTC,CASSSGQGVDGYTF
TRBV9,TRBD2,NA,TRBJ2-1,TGTGCCAGCAGCGTCCTCCCGGGACTAGCGGGGCCCAATGAGCAGTTCTTC,CASSVLPGLAGPNEQFF
TRBV19,TRBD1,NA,TRBJ1-2,TGTGCCACCCACACGCGACAGGGGGACTATGGCTACACCTTC,CATHTRQGDYGYTF
TRBV30,NA,NA,TRBJ2-1,TGTGCCTGGAGCGCAGGTGCGGGGCTTTACAATGAGCAGTTCTTC,CAWSAGAGLYNEQFF
TRBV5-1,TRBD2,NA,TRBJ2-1,TGCGCCAGCAGGCTCGAACGGGGACTACAGAGTGAGCAGTTCTTC,CASRLERGLQSEQFF
TRBV6-6,TRBD1,NA,TRBJ1-2,TGTGCCAGCAGTTCGACAGGGGATGGCTACACCTTC,CASSSTGDGYTF
TRBV7-2,TRBD1,NA,TRBJ1-2,TGTGCCAGCAGCTCTTTCGGACAGGGAAGACAAATTGGCTACACCTTC,CASSSFGQGRQIGYTF
TRBV7-9,NA,NA,TRBJ1-1,TGTGCCAGCAGCCTCCGGACAGAGAACACTGAAGCTTTCTTT,CASSLRTENTEAFF
TRBV11-2,TRBD1,once,TRBJ1-4,TGTGCCAGCAGCCTAAACCGTCAGGGGGCCGGAAAACTGTTTTTT,CASSLNRQGAGKLFF
TRBV19,NA,NA,TRBJ2-3,TGTGCCACAAAAGCGACTCTACACACAGATACGCAGTATTTT,CATKATLHTDTQYF
TRBV30,TRBD2,NA,TRBJ2-1,TGTGCCACAAGACTAGCGGGAGCCTACAATGAGCAGTTCTTC,CATRLAGAYNEQFF
TRBV6-1,NA,once,TRBJ1-5,TGTGCCAGCAGGGCGACAGACTATCAGCCCCAGCATTTT,CASRATDYQPQHF
TRBV27,TRBD2,NA,TRBJ2-5,TGTGCCAGCAGTCCATATGGGGCTAGCGGCCAAGTTGGGGACCACCAAGAGACCCAGTACTTC,CASSPYGASGQVGDHQETQYF
TRBV28,TRBD1,NA,TRBJ2-3,TGTGCCAGCAGTTTACTGGCAGGGGGTGGAACAGATACGCAGTATTTT,CASSLLAGGGTDTQYF
TRBV5-5,NA,NA,TRBJ1-5,TGTGCCAGCAGCACCCGACAGGCTGCTAGCAATCAGCCCCAGCATTTT,CASSTRQAASNQPQHF
TRBV5-4,TRBD2,NA,TRBJ2-1,TGTGCCAGCAGCCGGACTAGTTATGAGCAGTTCTTC,CASSRTSYEQFF